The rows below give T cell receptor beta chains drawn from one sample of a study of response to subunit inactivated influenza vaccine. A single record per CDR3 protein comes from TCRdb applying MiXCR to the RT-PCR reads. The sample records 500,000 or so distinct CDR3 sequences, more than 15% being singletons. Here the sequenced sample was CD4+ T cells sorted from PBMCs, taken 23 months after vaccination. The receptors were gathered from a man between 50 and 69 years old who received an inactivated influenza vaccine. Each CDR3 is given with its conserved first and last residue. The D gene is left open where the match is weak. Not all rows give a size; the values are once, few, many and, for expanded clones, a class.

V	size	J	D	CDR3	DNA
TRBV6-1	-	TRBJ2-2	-	CASSVLGTGELFF	TGTGCCAGTTCGGTCCTGGGCACCGGGGAGCTGTTTTTT
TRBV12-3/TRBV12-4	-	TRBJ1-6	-	CASRFRFPLHF	TGTGCCAGCAGATTCCGTTTTCCCCTCCACTTT
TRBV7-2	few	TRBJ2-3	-	CASSLYPDTQYF	TGTGCCAGCAGCTTGTACCCAGATACGCAGTATTTT
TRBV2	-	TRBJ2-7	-	CASSERPASGRRYF	TGTGCCAGCAGTGAAAGGCCCGCCAGCGGGCGGCGGTACTTC
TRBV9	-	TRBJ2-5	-	CASSPRPGETQYF	TGTGCCAGCAGCCCCAGACCCGGGGAGACCCAGTACTTC
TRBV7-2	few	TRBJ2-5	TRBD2	CASSLEGGLVETQYF	TGTGCCAGCAGCTTAGAGGGAGGGCTGGTAGAGACCCAGTACTTC
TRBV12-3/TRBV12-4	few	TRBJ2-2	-	CASSFTRGDTGELFF	TGTGCCAGCAGCTTTACCAGGGGGGATACCGGGGAGCTGTTTTTT
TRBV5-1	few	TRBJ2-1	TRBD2	CASSWTSDPYNEQFF	TGCGCCAGCAGCTGGACTAGCGATCCCTACAATGAGCAGTTCTTC
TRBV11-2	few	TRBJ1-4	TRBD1	CASSSGQGASPEKLFF	TGTGCCAGCAGCTCGGGACAGGGGGCCTCCCCTGAAAAACTGTTTTTT
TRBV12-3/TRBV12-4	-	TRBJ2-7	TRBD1	CASSWDSPTYEQYF	TGTGCCAGCAGTTGGGACAGTCCCACCTACGAGCAGTACTTC
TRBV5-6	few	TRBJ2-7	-	CASSSFSEQYF	TGTGCCAGCAGCTCATTCTCCGAGCAGTACTTC
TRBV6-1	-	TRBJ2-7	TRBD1	CASSGTGGHLYEQYF	TGTGCCAGCAGTGGGACAGGGGGCCACCTCTACGAGCAGTACTTC
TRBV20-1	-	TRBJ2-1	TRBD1	CSAERGHEQFF	TGCAGTGCTGAGAGGGGGCATGAGCAGTTCTTC
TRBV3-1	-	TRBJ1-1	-	CASSQGGREAFF	TGTGCCAGCAGCCAAGGGGGGCGTGAAGCTTTCTTT
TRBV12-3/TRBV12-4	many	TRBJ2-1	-	CASRAGQGRNEQFF	TGTGCCAGCAGGGCGGGTCAAGGCCGCAATGAGCAGTTCTTC
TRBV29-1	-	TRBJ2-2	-	CSVIRGAGELFF	TGCAGCGTGATCAGGGGCGCCGGGGAGCTGTTTTTT
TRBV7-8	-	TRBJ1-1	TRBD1	CASSLDQGANTEAFF	TGTGCCAGCAGCTTAGACCAGGGGGCGAACACTGAAGCTTTCTTT
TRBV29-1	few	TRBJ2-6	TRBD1	CSATGQGSSGANVLTF	TGCAGCGCTACGGGACAGGGGTCCTCTGGGGCCAACGTCCTGACTTTC
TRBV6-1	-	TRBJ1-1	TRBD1	CASSDDSGGIATEAFF	TGTGCCAGCAGTGATGATTCAGGGGGCATTGCCACTGAAGCTTTCTTT
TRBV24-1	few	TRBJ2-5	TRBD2	CATSELAGGQETQYF	TGTGCCACCAGTGAATTAGCGGGGGGGCAAGAGACCCAGTACTTC
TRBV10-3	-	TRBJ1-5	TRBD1	CAISESNRGYQPQHF	TGTGCCATCAGTGAGTCGAACAGGGGCTATCAGCCCCAGCATTTT
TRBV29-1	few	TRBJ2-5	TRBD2	CSVGLAGAVGETQYF	TGCAGCGTTGGACTAGCGGGAGCCGTCGGTGAGACCCAGTACTTC
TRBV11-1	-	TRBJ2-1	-	CASSSWSSSVNEQFF	TGTGCCAGCAGCTCCTGGAGTAGTTCGGTCAATGAGCAGTTCTTC
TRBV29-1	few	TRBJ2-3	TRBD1	CSVSPTGGFTDTQYF	TGCAGCGTCTCCCCGACAGGGGGCTTTACAGATACGCAGTATTTT
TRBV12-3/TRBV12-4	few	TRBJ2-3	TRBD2	CASSLGGGQTQYF	TGTGCCAGCAGTTTGGGGGGGGGTCAGACGCAGTATTTT
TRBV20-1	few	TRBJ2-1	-	CSARDPPGTHNEQFF	TGCAGTGCTAGAGATCCCCCCGGGACGCACAATGAGCAGTTCTTC
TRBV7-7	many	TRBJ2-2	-	CASSNFGGELFF	TGTGCCAGCAGCAATTTCGGGGGGGAGCTGTTTTTT
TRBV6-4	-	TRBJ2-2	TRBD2	CASSDTPGTSGGARSGELFF	TGTGCCAGCAGTGACACCCCCGGGACTAGCGGGGGGGCGAGGTCCGGGGAGCTGTTTTTT
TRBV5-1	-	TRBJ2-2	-	CASSFQVGELFF	TGCGCCAGCAGCTTTCAGGTCGGGGAGCTGTTTTTT
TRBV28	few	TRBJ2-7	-	CASSQAPTEQYF	TGTGCCAGCAGCCAAGCCCCAACCGAGCAGTACTTC
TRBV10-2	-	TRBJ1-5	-	CASSGWGNRNQPQHF	TGCGCCAGCAGTGGGTGGGGGAATCGCAATCAGCCCCAGCATTTT
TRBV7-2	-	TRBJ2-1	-	CASSLGPGNNEQFF	TGTGCCAGCAGCTTAGGCCCGGGTAACAATGAGCAGTTCTTC
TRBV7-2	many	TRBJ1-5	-	CASSLSQLQPQHF	TGTGCCAGCAGCTTAAGCCAGTTGCAGCCCCAGCATTTT
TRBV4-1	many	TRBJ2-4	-	CASSQDLSTLAKNIQYF	TGCGCCAGCAGCCAAGATCTGAGTACCCTAGCCAAAAACATTCAGTACTTC
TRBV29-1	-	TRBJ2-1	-	CSVEKGQNNEQFF	TGCAGCGTTGAAAAAGGACAGAACAATGAGCAGTTCTTC
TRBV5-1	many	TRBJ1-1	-	CASSLDRVAFF	TGCGCCAGCAGCTTGGACAGGGTAGCTTTCTTT
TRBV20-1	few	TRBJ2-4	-	CSAREPGMNLAKNIQYF	TGCAGTGCTAGAGAGCCCGGAATGAACTTAGCCAAAAACATTCAGTACTTC
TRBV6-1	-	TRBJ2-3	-	CASSRGPGPAGTQYF	TGTGCCAGCAGTCGCGGACCTGGGCCGGCAGGTACGCAGTATTTC
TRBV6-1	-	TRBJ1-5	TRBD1	CASRTGTASNQPQHF	TGTGCCAGCAGAACCGGGACAGCTAGCAATCAGCCCCAGCATTTT
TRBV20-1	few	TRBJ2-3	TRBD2	CSARDRRLAGADTQYF	TGCAGTGCTAGAGATCGACGACTAGCGGGGGCAGATACGCAGTATTTT
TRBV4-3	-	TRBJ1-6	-	CASSQEKESNSPLHF	TGCGCCAGCAGCCAAGAAAAGGAGTCTAATTCACCCCTCCACTTT
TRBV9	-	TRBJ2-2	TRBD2	CASSPRWTSGRAGELFF	TGTGCCAGCAGCCCCCGTTGGACTAGCGGGAGAGCCGGGGAGCTGTTTTTT
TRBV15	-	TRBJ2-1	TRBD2	CATSRSSGRTYNEQFF	TGTGCCACCAGCAGATCTAGCGGGAGGACCTACAATGAGCAGTTCTTC
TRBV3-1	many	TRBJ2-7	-	CASISQGKVREQYF	TGTGCCAGCATAAGTCAGGGAAAGGTTAGGGAGCAGTACTTC
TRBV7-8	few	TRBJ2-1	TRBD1	CASSPRDRGPLSSYNEQFF	TGTGCCAGCAGCCCCCGGGACAGGGGGCCCTTAAGCTCCTACAATGAGCAGTTCTTC
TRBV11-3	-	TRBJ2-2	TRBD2	CASSSGLAEWINTGELFF	TGTGCCAGCAGCTCCGGACTAGCGGAGTGGATTAACACCGGGGAGCTGTTTTTT
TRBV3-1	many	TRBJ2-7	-	CASSQGYEQYF	TGTGCCAGCAGCCAAGGTTACGAGCAGTACTTC
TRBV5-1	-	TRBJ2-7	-	CASSWRDNVYEQYF	TGCGCCAGCAGCTGGAGGGACAATGTCTACGAGCAGTACTTC
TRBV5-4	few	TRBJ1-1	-	CASSLGRGETEAFF	TGTGCCAGCAGCTTGGGAAGGGGGGAGACTGAAGCTTTCTTT
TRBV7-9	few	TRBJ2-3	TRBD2	CASSLRTSGGWGDTQYF	TGTGCCAGCAGCTTAAGGACTAGCGGGGGATGGGGAGATACGCAGTATTTT
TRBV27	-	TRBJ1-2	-	CASSLLGETVGGYTF	TGTGCCAGCAGTTTATTAGGGGAGACGGTTGGGGGCTACACCTTC
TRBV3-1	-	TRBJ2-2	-	CASSQVAAGELFF	TGTGCCAGCAGCCAAGTGGCCGCCGGGGAGCTGTTTTTT
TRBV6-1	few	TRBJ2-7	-	CASVRDDYEQYF	TGTGCCAGCGTTAGGGACGACTACGAGCAGTACTTC
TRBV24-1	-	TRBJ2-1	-	CATSRLAYNEQFF	TGTGCCACCAGTAGACTAGCCTACAATGAGCAGTTCTTC
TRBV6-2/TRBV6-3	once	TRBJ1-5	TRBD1	CASSRTGQLQPQHF	TGTGCCAGCAGTCGGACAGGTCAACTTCAGCCCCAGCATTTT
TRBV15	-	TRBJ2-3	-	CATSRDLAEDTQYF	TGTGCCACCAGCAGAGATTTAGCGGAAGATACGCAGTATTTT
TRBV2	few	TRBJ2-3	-	CASSDYDRRTDTQYF	TGTGCCAGCAGTGATTATGACAGACGCACAGATACGCAGTATTTT
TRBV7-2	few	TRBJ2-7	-	CASSLVYTYEQYF	TGTGCCAGCAGCTTAGTTTATACCTACGAGCAGTACTTC
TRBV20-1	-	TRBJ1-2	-	CSASRGRRGYTF	TGCAGTGCTAGCAGAGGGCGGAGGGGCTACACCTTC